The 3 T cell receptor beta chains given below trace back to one sample, sequenced in a study of CD8+CD57+ T cells in acquired aplastic anemia. Genomic DNA was employed as the template in profiling TCR beta VDJ and CDR3. TCRdb fed the reads into MiXCR, producing one record per CDR3 protein. The table records approximately 380,000 distinct CDR3 sequences, 60% to 80% of them present only once. The sequenced sample consisted of sorted CD4+, CD8+, or CD8+CD57+ T cells (not recorded which) from PBMCs. The receptors were gathered from a human donor in good health, serving as a control.

In its sample, this clonotype was seen a few times. V is TRBV12-5 and J is TRBJ2-2; perhaps TRBD1 as D (6 bases). CDR1 LGHNT and CDR2 FRNRAP come from the germline V gene. This CDR3 comprises 13 residues. V shed 3 bases and J shed 7 bases, with 9 bases lying between them. The CDR3 here is CASGFQGHGELFF. For the CDR3, the DNA is TGTGCTAGTGGTTTCCAGGGGCACGGGGAGCTGTTTTTT. Supplemented by reference TRBV12-5 and TRBJ2-2, the full variable domain reads DARVTQTPRHKVTEMGQEVTMRCQPILGHNTVFWYRQTMMQGLELLAYFRNRAPLDDSGMPKDRFSAEMPDATLATLKIQPSEPRDSAVYFCASGFQGHGELFFGEGSRLTVL.

This clonotype came up many times. The J gene is TRBJ1-3, the V gene TRBV4-3; perhaps TRBD1 as D (5 bases). Germline values: CDR1 LGHNA, CDR2 YSLEER. V shed 1 base and J shed 0 bases, with 13 bases lying between them. This CDR3 has 17 residues. CDR3 sequence reads: CASSQAHQGYSGNTIYF. The CDR3 nucleotides read TGCGCCAGCAGCCAAGCCCATCAGGGTTACTCTGGAAACACCATATATTTT.

Comments on this clonotype: The DNA is omitted, as the CDR3 cannot be located on it reliably, and the CDR3 follows TCRdb's listing. The chain has TRBV7-2 and TRBJ2-7; TRBD1 was called by the table and not checked on the DNA. 15 amino acids form the CDR3, both terminal residues included. The germline CDR1 and CDR2 sequences are SGHTA and FQGNSA. This chain's CDR3 is CASSLGDIGEQYFYF.